This T cell receptor (beta chain) was sequenced in a study of OX40 agonist ivuxolimab in advanced cancers. Study background: The patients got ivuxolimab, which is an agonistic anti-OX40 (CD134) antibody. One hepatocellular carcinoma and two cutaneous melanoma patients partially responded.

Findings and limits, study-wide: The antigens recognized by the expanded peripheral T cells, that is their antigen specificity, were not determined.

To note about this clone: Its antigen is currently unknown.

CDR3 length: 11 residues. Germline-derived CDR1 and CDR2 are SGHDT and YYEEEE. With 3 bases removed from V and 9 bases from J, the gap between germline ends came to 7 bases. Patients with a history of autoimmune disease or on systemic immunosuppression were excluded. The protocol was immunoSEQ multiplex PCR, while the TCRdb copy is restricted to in-frame clones and leaves out a portion. The sample yields around 90,000 clones, 92% seen once. Source: CD4+ or CD8+ T cells sorted from blood, taken in a trial of the OX40 agonist ivuxolimab. The clonotype comes from an adult with an advanced solid tumor such as melanoma, head and neck, liver or kidney cancer. The rearrangement joins TRBV5-6 to TRBJ2-1; D not resolved. The CDR3 DNA is TGTGCCAGCAGCTGGCAGAGTGAGCAGTTCTTC. Its protein is CASSWQSEQFF.